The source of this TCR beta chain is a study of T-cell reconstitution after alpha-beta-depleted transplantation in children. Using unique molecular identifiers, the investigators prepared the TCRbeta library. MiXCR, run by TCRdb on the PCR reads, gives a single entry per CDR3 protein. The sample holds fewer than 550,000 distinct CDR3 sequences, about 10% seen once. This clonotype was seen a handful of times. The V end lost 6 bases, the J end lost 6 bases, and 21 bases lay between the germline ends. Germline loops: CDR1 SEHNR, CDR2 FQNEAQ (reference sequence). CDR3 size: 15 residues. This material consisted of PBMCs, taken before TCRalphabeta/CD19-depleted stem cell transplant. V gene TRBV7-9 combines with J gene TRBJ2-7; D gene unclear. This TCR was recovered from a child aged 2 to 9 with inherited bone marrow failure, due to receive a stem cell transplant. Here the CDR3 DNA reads TGTGCCAGCAGTTCAAGCCCCTCCGGGTCGGGCGAGCAGTACTTC. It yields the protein CASSSSPSGSGEQYF.